This TCR beta chain was retrieved from a study of blood T cells in healthy people across ages. The use of a sample-barcoded 5' primer and a J-beta primer mix characterized a second PCR of roughly 7 to 12 cycles. A template-switch adaptor that had 12 random nucleotides put a tag on each cDNA molecule. TCRdb itself ran the 5' RACE reads through MiXCR, one entry per CDR3 protein. This sample has fewer than 1,200,000 distinct CDR3 sequences, with almost 25% found just once. This CDR3 region has 15 residues. Germline CDR1 MNHEY, CDR2 SMNVEV (reference sequence). The V end was cut by 0 bases, the J end by 2 bases, with 11 bases between. Findings of the study overall: The diversity estimates, figures obtained from one million T cells, were considered underestimates.

On this clonotype itself: Its antigen is unknown.

The same data also contributed to another study, on T cells of mothers and their children. That study adds: Samples were provided by three healthy Caucasian mothers and their six children.

V usage is TRBV27 and J usage is TRBJ2-7; D remains ambiguous. Sequencing was performed on blood. This clonotype originated in a girl aged 2 to 9 in good health. In DNA, the CDR3 is TGTGCCAGCAGTTTATCCCAGCCGGCCCCCTACGAGCAGTACTTC. This gives the protein CASSLSQPAPYEQYF.